The sequence of this TCR beta chain was determined in a study of early T cells in non-severe SARS-CoV-2 infection. This clonotype has a count of ten or more. Its antigen remains unidentified. The TCR library protocol was used to attach unique molecular identifiers. These identifiers were attached to individual cDNA molecules. TCRdb passed the 5' RACE reads through MiXCR, listing each CDR3 protein once. The sample includes about 60,000 distinct CDR3 sequences, approximately 5.6% of them seen just once. Study-wide findings and caveats: The study's VDJdb matching favored anti-spike CD8 responses and missed private and CD4 specificities.

Germline V CDR1 and CDR2: MDHEN, SYDVKM. V lost 5 bases, J lost 11 bases, and 13 bases stayed unmatched. The CDR3 extends over 16 amino acids. Sequencing used whole blood. This clonotype was obtained from an adult who was a healthcare worker with PCR-confirmed SARS-CoV-2 infection or an uninfected control (not recorded which). The rearrangement links TRBV28 to TRBJ1-5; TRBD1 agrees at 12 bases. The CDR3 DNA sequence: TGTGCCAGCAGTCTTGGTGGGACAGGGGGCTTAGGGGCCCAGCATTTT. Translating gives CASSLGGTGGLGAQHF.